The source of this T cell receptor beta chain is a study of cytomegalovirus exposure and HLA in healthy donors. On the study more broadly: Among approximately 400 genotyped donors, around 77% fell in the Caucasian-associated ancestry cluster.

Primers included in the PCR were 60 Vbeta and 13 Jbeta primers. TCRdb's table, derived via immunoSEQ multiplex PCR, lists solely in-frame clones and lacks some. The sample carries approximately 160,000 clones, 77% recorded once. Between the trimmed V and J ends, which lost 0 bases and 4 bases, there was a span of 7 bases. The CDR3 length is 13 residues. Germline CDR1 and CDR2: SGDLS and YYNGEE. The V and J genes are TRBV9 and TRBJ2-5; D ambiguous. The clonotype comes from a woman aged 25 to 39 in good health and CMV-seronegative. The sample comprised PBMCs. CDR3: CASSVGVVETQYF. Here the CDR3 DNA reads TGTGCCAGCAGCGTAGGAGTCGTAGAGACCCAGTACTTC.